The present TCR beta chain was sequenced within a study of T cells in Graves' hyperthyroidism and ophthalmopathy. Findings and limits, study-wide: Most thyroid clonotypes with frequency above 0.001 were detected in blood.

Stable hyperthyroidism: no ophthalmopathy progression over 18 months of follow-up. The CDR3 has 11 amino acids. The germline V and J ends were trimmed by 1 base and 10 bases, with 7 bases remaining between them. The germline gives CDR1 SGHTA, CDR2 FQGNSA. The investigators amplified TCR beta CDR3 regions from RNA transcripts. HTBI primers drove first-round RT-PCR of the TCR CDR3. Each CDR3 protein is one row after TCRdb ran MiXCR on the multiplex PCR reads. The sample lists 350,000 to 500,000 distinct CDR3 sequences; roughly 13% were seen once. This clonotype was recorded at least ten times. Its antigen is still unknown.

The TCR originated in a woman under 30 with Graves' hyperthyroidism. Input material: blood. J is TRBJ1-1 and V is TRBV7-2, with D tentatively TRBD1 (6 bases). In DNA, the CDR3 is TGTGCCAGCAGCTTAGGGGGGGCAGCTTTCTTT. Amino acid sequence: CASSLGGAAFF.